This T cell receptor (beta chain) is from a study of breast tumors, draining lymph nodes, adjacent tissues. Findings and limits, study-wide: Compared with lymph nodes, tumors were less diverse; compared with nontumor tissue, more.

Points on this clonotype: Its antigen remains unknown.

Trimming cost V 5 bases and J 1 base; bases outside gene matches: 1. The CDR3 totals 15 residues. Germline values: CDR1 SNHLY, CDR2 FYNNEI. MiXCR, run by TCRdb on the multiplex PCR reads, gives a single entry per CDR3 protein. The table shows 20,000 to 25,000 distinct CDR3 sequences, with about 70% occurring only once. The J gene is TRBJ2-2, the V gene TRBV2, with 10 positions matching TRBD1. The source material was tumor-adjacent breast tissue. This sequence was found in a female donor with breast cancer. Some clones in this sample may be carry-over from other donors' samples. CDR3 amino acids: CASSWTGGNTGELFF. As DNA, the CDR3 is TGTGCCAGCAGTTGGACAGGGGGGAACACCGGGGAGCTGTTTTTT.